This T cell receptor (beta chain) is drawn from a study of T cell changes during pregnancy in multiple sclerosis. Trimming removed 7 bases from V and 1 base from J, with 7 bases in between. This CDR3 has 13 residues. The germline V gene encodes CDR1 MRHNA and CDR2 SNTAGT. Some clones are missing from TCRdb's copy, which holds only in-frame ones; the method was immunoSEQ multiplex PCR. The table includes about 97,000 clones, 90% detected once. This chain links TRBV6-4 with TRBJ2-2; D not resolved. The sequencing used peripheral blood, collected in the second trimester of pregnancy. The clonotype was recovered from a female donor in good health, enrolled as a control in a pregnancy study. The CDR3 protein is CASTSENTGELFF. CDR3 DNA sequence: TGTGCCAGCACCTCAGAGAACACCGGGGAGCTGTTTTTT.